Following are 19 T cell receptor beta chains from one sample sequenced in a study of T cells in Graves' hyperthyroidism and ophthalmopathy. Template material for amplifying TCR beta CDR3 regions consisted of RNA transcripts. HTBI primers were the set used in a first-round RT-PCR of the TCR CDR3. From the multiplex PCR reads, TCRdb called clonotypes with MiXCR, one entry per CDR3 protein. The sample holds about 480,000 distinct CDR3 sequences, around an eighth seen once. Sequences were obtained from blood. The receptors stem from a young woman with Graves' hyperthyroidism.

The rearrangement links TRBV20-1 to TRBJ2-7; no firm D call. Germline-derived CDR1 and CDR2 are DFQATT and SNEGSKA (reference sequence). V lost 4 bases and J lost 2, with 12 bases in between. CDR3 length equals 13 residues. CDR3 sequence reads: CSATRTPPYEQYF. CDR3 bases: TGCAGTGCTACACGGACGCCTCCCTACGAGCAGTACTTC.

This clonotype came up many times. The genes are TRBV24-1 and TRBJ1-1, with D possibly being TRBD1 (5 bases). Germline loops: CDR1 KGHDR, CDR2 SFDVKD. V lost 4 bases, J lost 9 bases, and 14 bases lay in between. This CDR3 comprises 13 residues. The CDR3 here is CATSEWGEKKAFF. Written as DNA, the CDR3 is TGTGCCACCAGTGAATGGGGGGAGAAAAAAGCTTTCTTT.

Ten or more counts support this clonotype. The genes are TRBV7-8 and TRBJ1-6; 8 bases map to TRBD1. CDR1 is SGHVS, CDR2 FQNEAQ, per germline. The CDR3 is made up of 14 amino acids. J gave up 9 bases and V 5 bases, and 6 bases lay outside the gene matches. The CDR3 is CASSPDRGISPLHF. The CDR3 coding sequence is TGTGCCAGCAGCCCCGACAGGGGAATTTCACCCCTCCACTTT.

This clonotype was seen ten or more times. This chain joins TRBV27 and TRBJ1-1, with D unclear. Germline V gene lookup returns CDR1 MNHEY and CDR2 SMNVEV (reference sequence). This CDR3 region has 13 residues. Trimming took 2 bases from V and 6 from J, leaving 10 bases between them. The CDR3 nucleotides are TGTGCCAGCAGTTTAACGGTAGAGCCTGAAGCTTTCTTT. Amino acids: CASSLTVEPEAFF.

This clonotype was recorded many times. The chain links TRBV13 to TRBJ2-4, with D possibly matching TRBD1 (5 bases). The CDR3 is 14 amino acids. Per the germline V gene, CDR1 is PRHDT and CDR2 is FYEKMQ (reference sequence). V dropped 0 bases and J dropped 6 bases, with 9 bases sitting between them. The CDR3 nucleotides read TGTGCCAGCAGCTTAGGCCGGCAGGGAAACATTCAGTACTTC. This translates into CASSLGRQGNIQYF.

V gene TRBV24-1 combines with J gene TRBJ1-1; D possibly corresponds to TRBD1 (5 bases). Germline CDR1 and CDR2: KGHDR and SFDVKD. Trimming pared 6 bases from V and 4 bases from J, leaving 11 bases between. This CDR3 is built from 13 residues. The CDR3 sequence: CATSPGSSTEAFF. DNA for the CDR3: TGTGCCACCAGTCCAGGGAGTAGCACTGAAGCTTTCTTT.

Regarding this clonotype: Germline is not matched at one junction end, which may reflect a read error. In DNA form, the CDR3 reads TGCGCCCGCAGCCTCCCTTGGGGGGCGGGAGCATTCCATGAGCAGTTCTTC. Translated, it gives CARSLPWGAGAFHEQFF. This chain joins TRBV5-1 and TRBJ2-1; the D gene is possibly TRBD2 (7 bases). Germline assignment: CDR1 SGHRS and CDR2 YFSETQ. CDR3 length equals 17 residues.

At least ten counts were recorded for this clonotype. This chain connects TRBV11-2 to TRBJ2-1; 13 bases are a match to TRBD2. This CDR3 spans 16 amino acids. The junction had 8 bases not matched to a gene; V was cut back by 4 bases and J by 8 bases. Germline V gene sequence: CDR1 SGHAT, CDR2 FQNNGV. The CDR3: CASSSTSGRALDEQFF. The DNA for the CDR3 is TGTGCCAGCAGCTCTACTAGCGGGAGGGCCTTGGATGAGCAGTTCTTC.

This clonotype was seen at least ten times. This rearrangement joins TRBV30 to TRBJ2-3; 11 bases align to TRBD1. The germline V gene encodes CDR1 GTSNPN and CDR2 SVGIG (reference sequence). V trimming: 5 bases; J trimming: 7 bases; junction bases outside the gene matches: 5. The CDR3 spans 13 residues. The chain's CDR3 is CAWGTGGTYTQYF. The CDR3 DNA reads as TGTGCCTGGGGGACAGGGGGAACGTATACGCAGTATTTT.

This clonotype showed up many times. The J gene is TRBJ2-7, the V gene TRBV28; 7 positions match TRBD1. The CDR3 consists of 12 residues. The germline V gene encodes CDR1 MDHEN and CDR2 SYDVKM. Trimming at V came to 6 bases and at J to 4 bases, leaving 3 bases not matched to a gene. CDR3 coding DNA: TGTGCCAGCAGGCTGGGACAGTACGAGCAGTACTTC. Encoded protein: CASRLGQYEQYF.

This clonotype was seen only a few times. The chain carries TRBV25-1 and TRBJ1-3; D is unresolved. Trimming shortened V by 2 bases and J by 0 bases, and 11 bases separated the two germline ends. The CDR3 is 16 amino acids. From germline, CDR1 is MGHDK and CDR2 SYGVNS. CDR3 bases: TGTGCCAGCAGTGAAAGGGCCGGACCCTCTGGAAACACCATATATTTT. Its protein product is CASSERAGPSGNTIYF.

This clonotype was seen at least ten times. The chain carries TRBV6-5 and TRBJ2-7, with D tentatively TRBD2 (6 bases). The CDR3 extends over 13 amino acids. Trimming took 2 bases from V and 2 from J, leaving 7 bases between them. CDR1 and CDR2 from the germline V gene are MNHEY and SVGAGI. The CDR3 DNA reads as TGTGCCAGCAGTTACGCGGGGACCTACGAGCAGTACGTC. It is translated as CASSYAGTYEQYV.

This clonotype was seen ten or more times. This chain joins TRBV18 and TRBJ2-2; D is possibly TRBD2 (6 bases). CDR3 size: 17 residues. Trimming removed 0 bases at V and 0 bases at J, with 11 bases between. Germline loops: CDR1 KGHSH, CDR2 LQKENI. The CDR3 nucleotides read TGTGCCAGCTCACCACCGGGAGGCGAACCGAACACCGGGGAGCTGTTTTTT. It specifies CASSPPGGEPNTGELFF.

At least ten counts were recorded for this clonotype. The chain joins TRBV6-1 to TRBJ2-1; TRBD1 agrees at 7 bases. Per germline, CDR1 MNHNS and CDR2 SASEGT. With V trimmed by 7 bases and J by 8 bases, 8 bases remained unmatched. This CDR3 has 13 residues. The CDR3 loop is CASKRGRVDEQFF. Here the CDR3 DNA reads TGTGCCAGCAAGAGGGGGCGAGTTGATGAGCAGTTCTTC.

This clonotype has a handful of counts. The genes are TRBV20-1 and TRBJ1-4; no reliable D call. Trimming stripped 3 bases from V and 10 bases from J, with 12 bases between. The CDR3 length is 12 residues. CDR1 DFQATT and CDR2 SNEGSKA come from the germline V gene (reference sequence). The CDR3 sequence: CSASPRWGKLFF. CDR3 bases: TGCAGTGCTAGCCCACGATGGGGAAAACTGTTTTTT.

This chain uses TRBV2 with TRBJ1-1; D may be TRBD1 (5 bases). V shed 5 bases and J shed 10 bases, with 17 bases lying between them. The CDR3 covers 13 residues. Germline CDR1 SNHLY, CDR2 FYNNEI. CDR3 region: CASSPFEGRRAFF. CDR3 sequence (DNA): TGTGCCAGCAGTCCTTTTGAGGGGAGGAGAGCTTTCTTT.

This clonotype was seen ten or more times. This rearrangement joins TRBV18 to TRBJ2-1, with TRBD1 identical over 12 bases. Germline V gives CDR1 KGHSH, CDR2 LQKENI. The CDR3 is 16 amino acids. V shed 5 bases and J 6 bases; nucleotides not matched to a gene: 8. CDR3 residues: CASSSTGTGGGNEQFF. CDR3 nucleotide sequence: TGTGCCAGCTCATCTACCGGGACAGGGGGCGGCAATGAGCAGTTCTTC.

Many counts were recorded for this clonotype. In nucleotides, the CDR3 is TGTGCCTGGAGCCGCCTAGTTAGCTCCTACAATGAGCAGTTCTTC. It codes for CAWSRLVSSYNEQFF. The chain recombines TRBV30 with TRBJ2-1; D is ambiguous. The CDR3 has 15 residues. Germline V CDR1 and CDR2: GTSNPN, SVGIG (reference sequence). V gave up 3 bases and J gave up 0 bases, with 12 bases separating them.

This clonotype was recorded at least ten times. The V and J genes are TRBV6-2 or TRBV6-3 and TRBJ2-7; the match to TRBD2 covers 7 bases. With 7 bases clipped from V and 3 bases from J, the junction kept 6 bases outside the gene matches. Germline CDR1 MNHEY, CDR2 SVGEGT. The CDR3 covers 13 residues. The DNA of the CDR3 is TGTGCCAGCACGGCGGGAGCTAACTACGAGCAGTACGTC. It codes for CASTAGANYEQYV.